This TCR beta chain derives from a study of CXCR3-negative and CXCR3-positive naive CD8 T cells (dated by TCRdb to the late 2010s). About the investigation overall: In total, some 130 million TRB reads were obtained, or roughly 1.5 +/- 0.3 million reads per library. For the TRBV-TRBJ cluster analysis, the naive subsets came from 5 or 6 donors, while the memory cells came from 3 donors. Data from ten or so donors, pooled across two independent experiments, went into the diversity and physicochemical repertoire analyses.

Each CD8+ T cell subset was flow-sorted in triplicate, and 300,000 cells per subset were placed directly into RLT lysis buffer. To exclude memory contaminants, naive CD8+ T cells were stringently defined as CD45RO-CCR7+CD27+CD95-. Peripheral blood mononuclear cells were isolated from buffy coats by standard density gradient centrifugation. A FACSAria III was used to flow-sort naive CXCR3-negative and CXCR3-positive CD8+ T cells. Total RNA was extracted from sorted cells with an RNeasy Mini Kit. The paper as a whole reports these results and caveats: Because surface CD5, which is linked to self-reactivity in mice, was comparable between the naive subsets, TCR interaction strength was also inferred from TRB CDR3 physicochemical properties. Repertoire diversity was comparably high in both naive subsets but much lower in memory CD8+ T cells. Similar TRBV-TRBJ usage was shown by naive CXCR3-negative and CXCR3-positive cells from the same donor, whereas distinct patterns were shown by memory cells. Compared with CXCR3-negative naive cells, CXCR3-positive naive cells had TRB CDR3s with higher hydrophobicity (lower Kidera factor 4), lower energy, and higher strength and volume indices. Freshly isolated PBMCs were used for most assays because CXCR3 expression went down partially after cryopreservation.

Sequencing took place on a NextSeq 550. The Human TCR Profiling Kit (MiLaboratory) was used to prepare UMI-labeled 5' RACE TRB cDNA libraries. cDNA synthesis used the entire amount of extracted RNA, and PCR amplification then used the entire amount of cDNA produced. Libraries were prepared in parallel with an identical number of PCR cycles. The authors processed their data as follows. MIGEC and MiXCR extracted about 50,000 +/- 10,000 unique UMI-labeled TRB cDNA molecules per library, requiring at least two reads per UMI. On average, roughly 40,000 +/- 10,000 functional in-frame TRB CDR3 nucleotide clonotypes lacking stop codons were found per library. Diversity metrics, including normalized Shannon-Wiener and Chao1, were computed in VDJtools after downsampling to 5000 UMI-labeled TRB molecules per sample. Clonotype-size-weighted physicochemical properties of the central five CDR3 residues (interaction energy, strength, volume and Kidera factor 4) were computed in VDJtools. TCRdb reprocessed the reads, and each CDR3 protein sequence is entered once, without DNA. The V and J calls reflect TCRdb's pipeline rather than the authors' work. The sample has more than 80,000 distinct CDR3 sequences on record. The ten largest clones capture around 0.4% of the sample.

The CDR3 sequence holds 14 residues, the cysteine and phenylalanine included. No DNA has been recorded. As regards this clonotype: Its antigen has not been determined.

The sample was naive CXCR3+ CD8+ T cells from blood. The cell subset or site label here, explained by the study, means: CD45RO-CCR7+CD27+CD95- naive CD8+ T cells expressing CXCR3 (TNR3+). The chain is assembled from TRBV12-3 or TRBV12-4 and TRBJ2-3; the D call from TCRdb, TRBD2, cannot be confirmed without DNA. This clonotype originated in a human donor in good health. Some clones in this sample may be carry-over from other donors' samples. This receptor carries the CDR3 CASTRDLNTDTQYF.